This T cell receptor (beta chain) appears in the sequencing data of a study of blood T cell repertoires in COVID-19. The CDR3 contains 15 residues. The germline V and J ends were trimmed by 4 bases and 3 bases, with 11 bases remaining between them. Germline V CDR1 and CDR2: KGHDR, SFDVKD. This table comes from immunoSEQ multiplex PCR, and its TCRdb copy is limited to in-frame clones, with some not included. The repertoire has 99,000 or so clones, about four fifths of them found once; the top ten carry 26%. This clone was observed a single time. The chain links TRBV24-1 to TRBJ2-2, with a weak D call TRBD1 (7 bases). The source material was peripheral blood. The sequence was obtained from a man in his sixties with acute or convalescent COVID-19. CDR3 amino acids: CATSDQGGYTGELFF. CDR3 sequence (DNA): TGTGCCACCAGTGACCAGGGGGGCTACACCGGGGAGCTGTTTTTT.